Below, one TCR beta chain is given with its context. CDR1 and CDR2 from the germline V gene are SGHDT and YYEEEE. The V gene end was trimmed by 1 base and the J gene end by 3 bases; junction bases not matched to a gene: 3. CDR3 size: 14 residues. The study ran its PCR with 60 Vbeta and 13 Jbeta primers. Profiled with immunoSEQ multiplex PCR; TCRdb holds only in-frame clones, not every one. The sample consists of over 150,000 clones, 75% of them appearing once. This sample is drawn from a study of cytomegalovirus exposure and HLA in healthy donors. This sequence was found in a male donor in good health and CMV-seronegative. The sample consisted of PBMCs. J is TRBJ2-5 and V is TRBV5-6, with 7 bases that match TRBD1. The CDR3 nucleotides read TGTGCCAGCAGCTTGTTCGACAGGGAAGAGACCCAGTACTTC. This sequence encodes CASSLFDREETQYF.